This T cell receptor (beta chain) stems from a study of T cell responses to AZD1222 COVID-19 vaccine (dated by TCRdb to about 2021). For context, the study as a whole: A total of about 250 trial participants underwent TCR sequencing, of whom about 210 had received two doses of AZD1222 and roughly 26 had received two doses of the MenACWY control vaccine. Enrollment into the trials was organized by age into subgroups of 18-55, 56-69 and 70-plus years, and those subgroups contained approximately 150, 30 and 60 TCR-sequenced participants, respectively. Overall study results and their limits: Vaccine-associated CD4 TCRs spanned the whole spike protein, with dominant responses in regions 160-218 and 743-854. Only a handful of AZD1222 recipients were SARS-CoV-2 seropositive at baseline, limiting conclusions about previously exposed vaccinees. Epitopes outside the regions mutated in the B.1.351 and B.1.1.7 variants were reportedly recognized by nearly half of the unique spike-specific TCRs. In the small 56-69-year group, the increase in depth fell short of significance, most likely because of low power. Because no samples from the day 14 peak response were available, repertoires could be characterized only after the peak T cell response. After two AZD1222 doses, both the breadth and the depth of spike-specific TCRs were significantly higher than at day 0 and than in MenACWY recipients. Most participants were white British and females outnumbered males, and the authors suggested that clonal diversity may have been underestimated.

Germline trimming amounts to 4 bases on V and 4 bases on J, with 9 as the count of junction bases outside the gene matches. Its CDR3 holds 15 amino acids, cysteine through phenylalanine. The sequence is cut down to CDR3 DNA, 45 bases in frame from base 1. Sequences SGDLS (CDR1) and YYNGEE (CDR2) are obtained from the germline V gene. The CDR3 regions of human TCRbeta chains were subjected to immunosequencing. Regarding the original processing steps: TCRs in the repertoires were matched against a reference library of SARS-CoV-2-specific TCRs that had been generated with the MIRA antigen-specificity platform. Breadth was defined as the fraction of unique TCRs that were SARS-CoV-2-associated. Depth was defined as the fraction of total T cells that were SARS-CoV-2-associated. Each spike-specific TCR was assigned to its reactive spike region and to a CD4 or CD8 class using the MIRA data. Log10-transformed breadth and depth values were compared by one-way ANOVA with Sidak's multiple comparisons tests. This immuneACCESS table, as held by TCRdb, lists in-frame sequences with V and J called but not all clones. Of the missing ones, under half trace to an unresolved V gene in checked studies; the others have no known cause. The DNA gave D and trimming, while V, J and clone size come from that table. This sample gives about 140,000 clones in total; about 93% of them show up just once. Together, the top ten hold roughly 7.1% of the sample.

The label giving this sample's time point can be read as: about 28 days (+/-7) after the second vaccine dose. AZD1222 recipients whose second dose came at about 4 weeks and those whose second dose came at about 12 weeks were combined into one group, since spike-specific TCR depth and breadth did not differ between the two schedules. Samples from vaccinated people were obtained from the UK trials COV001 and COV002, which included a single-blind randomized controlled phase 2/3 trial of AZD1222 (ChAdOx1 nCoV-19) in healthy adults. For TCRbeta chain sequencing, PBMC samples were collected from trial participants at day 0 and at day 28 after the second dose. This clone was seen a single time. The antigen this receptor binds is unknown. Base quality data are lacking; no much larger clone is found one base away.

Source: peripheral blood, taken 28 days after the second AZD1222 dose. This TCR was sampled from an adult who received the AZD1222 COVID-19 vaccine. The V gene is TRBV9 and the J gene is TRBJ2-3; 7 junctional bases match TRBD2. The DNA sequence follows: TGTGCCAGCAGCCCCTTCTTAAGCGGGGCAGATACGCAGTATTTT. This encodes CASSPFLSGADTQYF.